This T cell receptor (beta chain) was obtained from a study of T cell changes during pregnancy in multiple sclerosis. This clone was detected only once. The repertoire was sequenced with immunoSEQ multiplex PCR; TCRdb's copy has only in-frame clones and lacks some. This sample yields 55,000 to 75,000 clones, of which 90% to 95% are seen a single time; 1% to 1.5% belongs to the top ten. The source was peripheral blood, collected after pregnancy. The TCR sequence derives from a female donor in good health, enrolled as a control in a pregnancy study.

Written as DNA, the CDR3 is TGTGCCAGCAGTTCATCCGACACCTCTAACTATGGCTACACCTTC. Translated, it gives CASSSSDTSNYGYTF. The chain is built from TRBV6-6 and TRBJ1-2; D is ambiguous. With 4 bases removed from V and 0 bases from J, the gap between germline ends came to 12 bases. Germline V gives CDR1 MNHNY, CDR2 SVGAGI (reference sequence). CDR3 length: 15 residues.